This note documents a single T cell receptor (beta chain) sequence. The antigen is undetermined. The data were obtained in a study of cytomegalovirus exposure and HLA in healthy donors. Whole-study results and caveats: Solely CMV serostatus was available to characterize immune exposure. Across HLA loci, a later analysis found differing TCR association rates, with DRB1 most and HLA-C fewest. The CMV antigen specificity of a few CMV-associated chains was confirmed through in vitro analysis.

CDR3 length: 14 amino acids. Germline V gene lookup returns CDR1 SGHVS and CDR2 FQNEAQ. The germline V and J ends were trimmed by 6 bases and 6 bases, with 15 bases remaining between them. PCR amplification relied on 60 Vbeta primers (plus 13 Jbeta primers). The repertoire was sequenced with immunoSEQ multiplex PCR; TCRdb's copy has only in-frame clones and lacks some. Of about 97,000 clones listed, roughly 70% are singletons. The receptor was isolated from a man aged 45-65 years in good health and CMV-seronegative. Sequences were obtained from PBMCs. This chain connects TRBV7-8 to TRBJ1-3; maybe TRBD1 (5 bases). DNA of the CDR3: TGTGCCAGCAGATCCGTAGGGGCGGAAAACACCATATATTTT. It specifies CASRSVGAENTIYF.